The source of this T cell receptor (beta chain) is a study of early T cells in non-severe SARS-CoV-2 infection. Findings and limits, study-wide: Using VDJdb, the matching emphasized anti-spike CD8 responses while missing private and CD4 specificities.

Of note for this clonotype: Antigen specificity is unknown.

Separate cDNA molecules each had unique molecular identifiers attached to them. MiXCR was run by TCRdb on the 5' RACE reads, yielding one entry per CDR3 protein. The sample lists about 61,000 distinct CDR3 sequences, about 12% seen once, with roughly 1.2% in the top ten. Germline CDR1 reads SGHTA; CDR2 reads FQGNSA. Trimming removed 4 bases from V and 0 bases from J, with 20 bases in between. The length of the CDR3 is 18 residues. This chain joins TRBV7-2 and TRBJ2-3; the D is unclear. Sequenced here: whole blood, sampled at baseline. This receptor was identified in an adult who was a healthcare worker with PCR-confirmed SARS-CoV-2 infection or an uninfected control (not recorded which). The donor label of this sample is uncertain. This CDR3 reads CASSSPIASAQSTDTQYF. The DNA of the CDR3 is TGTGCCAGCAGCTCGCCAATTGCCAGCGCCCAAAGCACAGATACGCAGTATTTT.